This TCR beta chain stems from a study of blood T cell repertoires in COVID-19. Overall study context: T cells, B-cell-depleted T cells, or PBMCs provided the cDNA or gDNA that served as material.

J was trimmed by 8 bases and V by 5 bases; bases with no gene match: 7. The CDR3 is 14 residues long. Germline CDR1 is PRHDT and CDR2 is FYEKMQ (reference sequence). Participants were aged about 18 to 89 years from around 25 US areas. Membership in each cohort depended on participant-reported clinical history. The data were produced by immunoSEQ multiplex PCR, yet TCRdb's version contains in-frame clones alone and is incomplete. The sample has hundreds of thousands of clones, around 92% seen once. The gene calls are TRBV13 and TRBJ1-4, with TRBD1 identical over 8 bases. Material for sequencing was PBMCs or T cells enriched from blood (not recorded which). The sequence was collected from a woman between 25 and 40 years old with acute COVID-19. The chain's CDR3 is CASSKTGEKEKLFF. The CDR3 DNA follows: TGTGCCAGCAGCAAGACAGGGGAAAAAGAAAAACTGTTTTTT.